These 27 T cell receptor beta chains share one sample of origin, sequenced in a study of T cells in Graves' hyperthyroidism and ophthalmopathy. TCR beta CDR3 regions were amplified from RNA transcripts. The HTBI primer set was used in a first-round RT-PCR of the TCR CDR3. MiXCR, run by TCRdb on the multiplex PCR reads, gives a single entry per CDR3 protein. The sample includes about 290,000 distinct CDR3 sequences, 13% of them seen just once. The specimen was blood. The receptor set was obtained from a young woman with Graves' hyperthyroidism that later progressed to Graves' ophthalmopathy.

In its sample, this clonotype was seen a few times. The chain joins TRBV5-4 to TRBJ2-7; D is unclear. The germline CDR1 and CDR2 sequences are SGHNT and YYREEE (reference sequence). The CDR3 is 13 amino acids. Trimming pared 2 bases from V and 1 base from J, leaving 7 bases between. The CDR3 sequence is CASSFYRSYEQYF. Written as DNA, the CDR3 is TGTGCCAGCAGCTTTTACCGGTCCTACGAGCAGTACTTC.

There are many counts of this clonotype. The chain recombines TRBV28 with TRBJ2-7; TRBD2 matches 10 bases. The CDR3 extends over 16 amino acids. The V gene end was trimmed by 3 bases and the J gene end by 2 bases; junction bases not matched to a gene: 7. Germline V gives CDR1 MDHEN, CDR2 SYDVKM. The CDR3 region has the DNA TGTGCCAGCAGTTTCCCGACTAGCGGGTTGACCTACGAGCAGTACTTC. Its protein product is CASSFPTSGLTYEQYF. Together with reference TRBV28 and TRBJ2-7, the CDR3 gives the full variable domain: DVKVTQSSRYLVKRTGEKVFLECVQDMDHENMFWYRQDPGLGLRLIYFSYDVKMKEKGDIPEGYSVSREKKERFSLILESASTNQTSMYLCASSFPTSGLTYEQYFGPGTRLTVT.

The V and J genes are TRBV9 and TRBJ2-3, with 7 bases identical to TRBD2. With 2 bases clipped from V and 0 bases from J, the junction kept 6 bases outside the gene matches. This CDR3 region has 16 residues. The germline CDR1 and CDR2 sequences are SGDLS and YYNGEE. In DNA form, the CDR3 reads TGTGCCAGCAGCGTGGGACTAACTTCTAGCACAGATACGCAGTATTTT. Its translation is CASSVGLTSSTDTQYF.

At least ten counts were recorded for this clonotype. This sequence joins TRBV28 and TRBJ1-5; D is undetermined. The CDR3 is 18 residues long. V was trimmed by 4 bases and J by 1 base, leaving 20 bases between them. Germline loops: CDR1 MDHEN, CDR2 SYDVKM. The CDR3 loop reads CASSYLTGLWESNQPQHF. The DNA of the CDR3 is TGTGCCAGCAGTTATCTAACCGGGCTTTGGGAGAGCAATCAGCCCCAGCATTTT.

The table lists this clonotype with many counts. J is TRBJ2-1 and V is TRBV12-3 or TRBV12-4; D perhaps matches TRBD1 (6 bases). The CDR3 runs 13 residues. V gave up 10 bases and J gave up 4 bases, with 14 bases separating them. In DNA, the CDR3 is TGTGCCACCGGTGGACAGATTTACAATGAGCAGTTCTTC. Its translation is CATGGQIYNEQFF.

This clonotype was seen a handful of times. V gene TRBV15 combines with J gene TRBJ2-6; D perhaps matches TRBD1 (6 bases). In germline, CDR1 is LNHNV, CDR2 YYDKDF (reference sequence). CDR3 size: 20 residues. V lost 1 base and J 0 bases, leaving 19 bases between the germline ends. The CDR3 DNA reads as TGTGCCACCAGCAGAGCGGCAGGGGAGATTCCTAGCTCTGGGGCCAACGTCCTGACTTTC. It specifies CATSRAAGEIPSSGANVLTF.

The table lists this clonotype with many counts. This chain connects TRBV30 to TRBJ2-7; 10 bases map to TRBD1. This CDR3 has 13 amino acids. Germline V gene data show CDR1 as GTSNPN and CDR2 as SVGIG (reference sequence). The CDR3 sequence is CVCRDRGNYEQYF. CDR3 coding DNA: TGTGTCTGCCGGGACAGGGGCAACTACGAGCAGTACTTC.

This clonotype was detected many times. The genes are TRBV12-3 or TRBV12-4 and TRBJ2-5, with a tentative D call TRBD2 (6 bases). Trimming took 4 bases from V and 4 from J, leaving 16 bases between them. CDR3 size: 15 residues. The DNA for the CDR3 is TGTGCCAGCAGTTCGACTAGGAGTTCAGCAGAGACCCAGTACTTC. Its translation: CASSSTRSSAETQYF.

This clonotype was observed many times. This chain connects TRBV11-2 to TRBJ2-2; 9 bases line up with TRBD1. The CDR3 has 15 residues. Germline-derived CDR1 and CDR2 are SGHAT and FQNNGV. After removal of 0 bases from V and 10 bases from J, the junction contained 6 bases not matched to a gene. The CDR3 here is CASSLDPGTGKELFF. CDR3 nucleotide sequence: TGTGCCAGCAGCTTAGACCCCGGGACAGGGAAGGAGCTGTTTTTT.

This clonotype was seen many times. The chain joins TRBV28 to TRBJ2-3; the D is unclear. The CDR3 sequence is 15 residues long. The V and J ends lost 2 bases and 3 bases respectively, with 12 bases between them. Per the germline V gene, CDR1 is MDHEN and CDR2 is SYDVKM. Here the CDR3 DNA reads TGTGCCAGCAGTTTAATGGAAATGTGGACAGATACGCAGTATTTT. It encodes CASSLMEMWTDTQYF.

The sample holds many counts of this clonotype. The CDR3 sequence is CATMTGSSYNEQFF. Here the CDR3 DNA reads TGTGCCACCATGACAGGGAGCTCCTACAATGAGCAGTTCTTC. The J gene is TRBJ2-1, the V gene TRBV18; TRBD1 matches 7 bases. This CDR3 is 14 amino acids long. The ends lost 10 bases at V and 0 bases at J; junction bases unmatched: 6. Germline V gives CDR1 KGHSH, CDR2 LQKENI.

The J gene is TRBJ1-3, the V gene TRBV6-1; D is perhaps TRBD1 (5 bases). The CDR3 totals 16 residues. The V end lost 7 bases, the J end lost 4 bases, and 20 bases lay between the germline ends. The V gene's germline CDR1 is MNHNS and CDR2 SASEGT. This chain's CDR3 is CASIPNRGRGGNTIYF. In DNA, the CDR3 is TGTGCCAGCATTCCGAACCGGGGACGAGGGGGAAACACCATATATTTT.

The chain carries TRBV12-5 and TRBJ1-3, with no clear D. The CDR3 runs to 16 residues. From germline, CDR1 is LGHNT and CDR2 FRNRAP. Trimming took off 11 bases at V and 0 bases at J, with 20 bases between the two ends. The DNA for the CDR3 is TGTGCTGGACCGCGTAACACCAATCGCTCTGGAAACACCATATATTTT. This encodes CAGPRNTNRSGNTIYF.

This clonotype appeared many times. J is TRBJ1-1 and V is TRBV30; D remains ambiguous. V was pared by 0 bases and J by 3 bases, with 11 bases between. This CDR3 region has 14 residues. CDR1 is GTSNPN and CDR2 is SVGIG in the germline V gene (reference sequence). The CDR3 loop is CAWSVGFWDTEAFF. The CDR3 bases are TGTGCCTGGAGTGTGGGCTTTTGGGACACTGAAGCTTTCTTT.

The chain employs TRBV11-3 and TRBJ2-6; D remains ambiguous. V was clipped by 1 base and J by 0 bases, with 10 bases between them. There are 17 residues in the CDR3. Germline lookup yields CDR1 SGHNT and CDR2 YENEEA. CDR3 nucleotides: TGTGCCAGCAGCTTAGGTGGCGGCCGCTCTGGGGCCAACGTCCTGACTTTC. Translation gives CASSLGGGRSGANVLTF. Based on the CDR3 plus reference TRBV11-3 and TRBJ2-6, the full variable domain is EAGVVQSPRYKIIEKKQPVAFWCNPISGHNTLYWYLQNLGQGPELLIRYENEEAVDDSQLPKDRFSAERLKGVDSTLKIQPAELGDSAVYLCASSLGGGRSGANVLTFGAGSRLTVL.

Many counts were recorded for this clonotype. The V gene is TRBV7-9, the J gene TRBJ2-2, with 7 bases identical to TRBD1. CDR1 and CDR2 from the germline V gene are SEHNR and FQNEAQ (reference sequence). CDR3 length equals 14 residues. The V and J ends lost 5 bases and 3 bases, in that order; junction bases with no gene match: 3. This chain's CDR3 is CASSSGTDTGELFF. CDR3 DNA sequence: TGTGCCAGCAGCAGTGGGACAGACACCGGGGAGCTGTTTTTT.

CDR3 loop: CASSLYTGLADTQYF. The CDR3 region has the DNA TGTGCCAGCAGCTTATATACAGGGTTGGCAGATACGCAGTATTTT. The chain recombines TRBV13 with TRBJ2-3, with a weak D call TRBD1 (6 bases). V was trimmed by 2 bases and J by 4 bases, leaving 13 bases between them. Germline V gene sequence: CDR1 PRHDT, CDR2 FYEKMQ (reference sequence). This CDR3 comprises 15 residues.

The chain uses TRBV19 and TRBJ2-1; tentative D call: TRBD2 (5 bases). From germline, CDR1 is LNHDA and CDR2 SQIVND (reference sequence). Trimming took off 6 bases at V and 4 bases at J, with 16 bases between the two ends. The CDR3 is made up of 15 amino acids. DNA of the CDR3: TGTGCCAGTAGCCAGGACTTCCCCGGGTACAATGAGCAGTTCTTC. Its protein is CASSQDFPGYNEQFF.

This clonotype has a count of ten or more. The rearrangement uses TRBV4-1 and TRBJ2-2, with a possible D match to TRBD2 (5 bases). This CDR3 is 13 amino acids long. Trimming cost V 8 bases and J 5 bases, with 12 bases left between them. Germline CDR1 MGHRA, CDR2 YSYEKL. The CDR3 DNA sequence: TGCGCCAGCTTCGCTAGCTTAACCGGGGAGCTGTTTTTT. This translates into CASFASLTGELFF.

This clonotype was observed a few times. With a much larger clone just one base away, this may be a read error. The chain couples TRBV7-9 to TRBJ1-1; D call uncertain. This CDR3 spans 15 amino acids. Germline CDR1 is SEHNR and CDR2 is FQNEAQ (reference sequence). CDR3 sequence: CVSSYHENVNTEAFF. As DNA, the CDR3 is TGTGTCAGCAGCTACCATGAGAACGTGAACACTGAAGCTTTCTTT.

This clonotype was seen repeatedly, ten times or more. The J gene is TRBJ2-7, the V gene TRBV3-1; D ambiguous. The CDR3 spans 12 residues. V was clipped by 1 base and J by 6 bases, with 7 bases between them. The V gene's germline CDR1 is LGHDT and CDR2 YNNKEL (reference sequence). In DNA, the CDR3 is TGTGCCAGCAGCCAAGCACGCAGCGAGCAGTACTTC. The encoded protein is CASSQARSEQYF.

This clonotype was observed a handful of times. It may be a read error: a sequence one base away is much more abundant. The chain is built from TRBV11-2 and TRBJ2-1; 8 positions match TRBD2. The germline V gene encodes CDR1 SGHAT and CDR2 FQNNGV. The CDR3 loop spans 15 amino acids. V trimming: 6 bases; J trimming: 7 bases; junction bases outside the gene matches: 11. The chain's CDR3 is CASSQVAGRGNEQFF. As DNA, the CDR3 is TGTGCCAGCAGTCAAGTAGCGGGACGAGGGAATGAGCAGTTCTTC.

CDR3 sequence reads: CASSPRDRSFYEQYF. In nucleotides, the CDR3 is TGTGCCAGCAGCCCCCGGGACAGGAGCTTCTACGAGCAGTACTTC. The genes are TRBV14 and TRBJ2-7; 8 bases agree with TRBD1. V shed 4 bases, J shed 3 bases, and the junction held 8 bases outside the gene matches. The CDR3 consists of 15 residues. CDR1 is SGHDN and CDR2 is FVKESK in the germline V gene.

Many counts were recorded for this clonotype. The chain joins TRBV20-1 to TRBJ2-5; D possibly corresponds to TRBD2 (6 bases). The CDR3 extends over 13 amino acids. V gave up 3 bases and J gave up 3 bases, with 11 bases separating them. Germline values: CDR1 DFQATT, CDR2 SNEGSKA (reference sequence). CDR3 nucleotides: TGCAGTGCTAGCTGGGCTAGCGAAGAGACCCAGTACTTC. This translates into CSASWASEETQYF.

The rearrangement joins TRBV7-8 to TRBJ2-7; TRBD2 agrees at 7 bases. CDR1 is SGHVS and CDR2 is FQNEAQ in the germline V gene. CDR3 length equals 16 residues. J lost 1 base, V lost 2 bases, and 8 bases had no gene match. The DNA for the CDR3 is TGTGCCAGCAGCTTAAGAGGGAGGGACGGATCCTACGAGCAGTACTTC. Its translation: CASSLRGRDGSYEQYF.

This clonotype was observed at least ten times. For the CDR3, the DNA is TGTGCCAGCAGTGGACAACGGACAGGACGTGACGAGCAGTACTTC. Its translation is CASSGQRTGRDEQYF. The V call is TRBV6-1, the J call TRBJ2-7, with 7 bases that match TRBD1. The CDR3 has 15 amino acids. Germline lookup yields CDR1 MNHNS and CDR2 SASEGT. The V segment lost 4 bases and the J segment 5 bases; nucleotides outside the gene matches: 11.

CDR3 DNA sequence: TGTGCCAGCAGCGCTAGCGGGGGGGGGGAGACCCAGTACTTC. Its translation is CASSASGGGETQYF. The rearrangement uses TRBV7-9 and TRBJ2-5; 12 bases map to TRBD2. The CDR3 length is 14 residues. The ends lost 5 bases at V and 5 bases at J; junction bases unmatched: 3. The germline CDR1 and CDR2 sequences are SEHNR and FQNEAQ (reference sequence).